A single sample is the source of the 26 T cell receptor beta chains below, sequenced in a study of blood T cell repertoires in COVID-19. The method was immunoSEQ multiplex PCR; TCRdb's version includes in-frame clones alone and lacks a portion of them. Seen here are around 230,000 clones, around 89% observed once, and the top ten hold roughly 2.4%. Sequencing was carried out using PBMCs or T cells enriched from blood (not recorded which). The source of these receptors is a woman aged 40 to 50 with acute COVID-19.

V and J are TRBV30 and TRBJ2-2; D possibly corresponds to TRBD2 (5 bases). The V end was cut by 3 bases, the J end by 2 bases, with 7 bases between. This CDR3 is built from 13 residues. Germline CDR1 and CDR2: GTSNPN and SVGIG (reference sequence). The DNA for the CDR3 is TGTGCCTGGAGGGAGGAAAACACCGGGGAGCTGTTTTTT. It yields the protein CAWREENTGELFF.

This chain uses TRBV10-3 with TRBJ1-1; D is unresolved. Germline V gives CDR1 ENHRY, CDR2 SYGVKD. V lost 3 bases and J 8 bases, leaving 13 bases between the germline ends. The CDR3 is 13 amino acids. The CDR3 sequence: CAISEEKRAEAFF. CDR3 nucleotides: TGTGCCATCAGTGAAGAGAAGAGAGCAGAAGCTTTCTTT.

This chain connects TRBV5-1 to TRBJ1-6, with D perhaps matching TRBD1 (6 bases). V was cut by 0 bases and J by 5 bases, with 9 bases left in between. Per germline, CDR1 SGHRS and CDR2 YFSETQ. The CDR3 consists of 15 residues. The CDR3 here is CASSLAGENNSPLHF. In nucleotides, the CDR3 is TGCGCCAGCAGCTTGGCAGGGGAGAATAATTCACCCCTCCACTTT.

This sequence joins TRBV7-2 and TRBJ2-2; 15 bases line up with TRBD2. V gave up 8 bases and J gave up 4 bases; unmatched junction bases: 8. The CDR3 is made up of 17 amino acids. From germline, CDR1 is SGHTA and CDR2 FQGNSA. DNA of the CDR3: TGTGCCAGCCGACTCGGGACTAGCGGGAGGTCCACCGGGGAGCTGTTTTTT. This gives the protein CASRLGTSGRSTGELFF. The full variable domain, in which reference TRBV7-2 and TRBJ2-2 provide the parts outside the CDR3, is GAGVSQSPSNKVTEKGKDVELRCDPISGHTALYWYRQSLGQGLEFLIYFQGNSAPDKSGLPSDRFSAERTGGSVSTLTIQRTQQEDSAVYLCASRLGTSGRSTGELFFGEGSRLTVL.

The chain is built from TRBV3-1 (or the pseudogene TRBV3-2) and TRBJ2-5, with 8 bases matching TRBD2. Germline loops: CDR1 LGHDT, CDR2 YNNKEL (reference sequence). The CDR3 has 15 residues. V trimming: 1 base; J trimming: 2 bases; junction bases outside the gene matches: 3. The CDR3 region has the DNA TGTGCCAGCAGCCAAGGGCCGGGAGGGCAAGAGACCCAGTACTTC. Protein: CASSQGPGGQETQYF.

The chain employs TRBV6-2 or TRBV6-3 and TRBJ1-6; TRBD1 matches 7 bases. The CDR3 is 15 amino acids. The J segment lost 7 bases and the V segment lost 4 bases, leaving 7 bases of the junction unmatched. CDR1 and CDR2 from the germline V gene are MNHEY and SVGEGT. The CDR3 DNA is TGTGCCAGCAGTTGGGGGGACAGAGGGAATTCACCCCTCCACTTT. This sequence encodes CASSWGDRGNSPLHF.

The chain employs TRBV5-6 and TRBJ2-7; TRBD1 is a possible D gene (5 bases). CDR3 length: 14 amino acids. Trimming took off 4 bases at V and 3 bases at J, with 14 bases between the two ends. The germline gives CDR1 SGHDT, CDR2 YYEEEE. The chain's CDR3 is CASSTYGRDYEQYV. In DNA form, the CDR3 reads TGTGCCAGCAGCACGTACGGCAGGGACTACGAGCAGTACGTC.

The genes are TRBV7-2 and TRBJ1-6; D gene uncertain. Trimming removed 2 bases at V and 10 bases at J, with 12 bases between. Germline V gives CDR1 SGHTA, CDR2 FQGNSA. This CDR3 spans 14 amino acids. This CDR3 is CASSLFRGPSPLHF. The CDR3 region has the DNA TGTGCCAGCAGCTTATTCCGAGGGCCCTCACCCCTCCACTTT.

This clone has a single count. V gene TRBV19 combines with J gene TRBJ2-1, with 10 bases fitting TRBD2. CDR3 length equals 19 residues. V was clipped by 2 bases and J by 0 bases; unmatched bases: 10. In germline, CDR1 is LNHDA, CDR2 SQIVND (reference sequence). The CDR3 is CASSIRSSGGVSSYNEQFF. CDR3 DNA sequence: TGTGCCAGTAGTATAAGGTCCAGCGGGGGGGTCAGCTCCTACAATGAGCAGTTCTTC.

CDR3 sequence (DNA): TGTGCCAGCAGTTACTCGGCTAGCGGGGGGGCATTCGAGCAGTACTTC. Translating it yields CASSYSASGGAFEQYF. The rearrangement links TRBV6-2 or TRBV6-3 to TRBJ2-7, with 12 nucleotides matching TRBD2. CDR1 and CDR2 (germline): MNHEY, SVGEGT. This CDR3 has 16 amino acids. The V gene end was trimmed by 0 bases and the J gene end by 6 bases; junction bases not matched to a gene: 6.

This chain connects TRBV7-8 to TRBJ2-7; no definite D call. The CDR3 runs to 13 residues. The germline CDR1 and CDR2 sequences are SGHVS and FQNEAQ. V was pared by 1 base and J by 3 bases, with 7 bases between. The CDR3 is CASSLGQDYEQYV. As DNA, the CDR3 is TGTGCCAGCAGCTTAGGCCAGGACTACGAGCAGTACGTC.

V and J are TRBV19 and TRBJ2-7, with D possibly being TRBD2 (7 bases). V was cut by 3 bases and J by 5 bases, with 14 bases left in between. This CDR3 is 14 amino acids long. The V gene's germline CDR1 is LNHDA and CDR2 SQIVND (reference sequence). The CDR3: CASSIRRGTHEQYV. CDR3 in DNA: TGTGCCAGTAGTATCAGGCGGGGGACACACGAGCAGTACGTC.

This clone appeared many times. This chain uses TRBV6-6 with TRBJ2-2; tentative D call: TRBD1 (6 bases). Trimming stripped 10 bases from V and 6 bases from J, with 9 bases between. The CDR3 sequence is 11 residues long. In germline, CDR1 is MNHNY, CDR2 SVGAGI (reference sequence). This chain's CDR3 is CAIYRAGELFF. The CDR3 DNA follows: TGTGCCATATACAGGGCCGGGGAGCTGTTTTTT.

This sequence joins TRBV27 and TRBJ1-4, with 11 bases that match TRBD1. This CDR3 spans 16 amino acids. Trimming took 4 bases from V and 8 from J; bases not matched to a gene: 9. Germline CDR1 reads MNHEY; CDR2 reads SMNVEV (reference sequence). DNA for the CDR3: TGTGCCAGCAGTTCAATAGGACAGGGGGCTGAAGAAAAACTGTTTTTT. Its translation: CASSSIGQGAEEKLFF.

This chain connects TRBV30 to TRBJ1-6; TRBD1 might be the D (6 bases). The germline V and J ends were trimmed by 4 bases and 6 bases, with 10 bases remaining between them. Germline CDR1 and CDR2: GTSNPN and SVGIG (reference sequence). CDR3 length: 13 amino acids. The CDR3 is CAWIQGGNSPLHF. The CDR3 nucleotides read TGTGCCTGGATCCAAGGGGGTAATTCACCCCTCCACTTT.

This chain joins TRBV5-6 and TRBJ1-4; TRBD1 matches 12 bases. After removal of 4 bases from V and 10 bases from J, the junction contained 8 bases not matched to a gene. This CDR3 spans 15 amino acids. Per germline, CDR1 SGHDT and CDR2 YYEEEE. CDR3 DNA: TGTGCCAGCAGCCGCCGGGACAGGGGGCCGGGAAAACTGTTTTTT. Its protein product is CASSRRDRGPGKLFF.

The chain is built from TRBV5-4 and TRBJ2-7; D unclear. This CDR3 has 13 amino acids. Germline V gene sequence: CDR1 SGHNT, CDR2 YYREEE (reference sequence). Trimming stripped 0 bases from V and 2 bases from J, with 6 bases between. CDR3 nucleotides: TGTGCCAGCAGCTTGGAACACGCCTACGAGCAGTACGTC. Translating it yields CASSLEHAYEQYV.

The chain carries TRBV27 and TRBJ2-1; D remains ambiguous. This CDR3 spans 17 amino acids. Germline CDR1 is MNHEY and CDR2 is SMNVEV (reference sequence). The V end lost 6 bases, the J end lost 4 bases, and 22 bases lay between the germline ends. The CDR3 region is CASSAPPYKEIYNEQFF. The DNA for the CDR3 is TGTGCCAGCAGCGCTCCTCCTTACAAGGAGATTTACAATGAGCAGTTCTTC.

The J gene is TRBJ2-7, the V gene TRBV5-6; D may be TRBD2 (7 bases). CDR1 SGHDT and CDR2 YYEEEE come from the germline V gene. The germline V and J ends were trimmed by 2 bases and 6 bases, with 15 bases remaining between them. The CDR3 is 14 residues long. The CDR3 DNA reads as TGTGCCAGCAGCTTTGTCGGGGGGCCGGGCGAGCAGTACTTC. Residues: CASSFVGGPGEQYF.

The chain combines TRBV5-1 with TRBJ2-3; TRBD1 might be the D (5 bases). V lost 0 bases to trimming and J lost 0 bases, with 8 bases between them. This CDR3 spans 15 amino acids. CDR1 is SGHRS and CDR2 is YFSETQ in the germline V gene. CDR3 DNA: TGCGCCAGCAGCTTGGGACAGCTGAGCACAGATACGCAGTATTTT. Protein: CASSLGQLSTDTQYF.

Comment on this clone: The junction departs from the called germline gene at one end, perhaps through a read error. The DNA for the CDR3 is TGTGCTAGCAGCTTACCTAGCGGGAGAACCGGGGAGCTGTTTTTT. Its protein is CASSLPSGRTGELFF. V is TRBV7-7 and J is TRBJ2-2; 10 bases are shared with TRBD2. The CDR3 has 15 residues. Germline V gene data show CDR1 as SSHAT and CDR2 as FNYEAQ (reference sequence). Supplemented by reference TRBV7-7 and TRBJ2-2, the full variable domain reads GAGVSQSPRYKVTKRGQDVTLRCDPISSHATLYWYQQALGQGPEFLTYFNYEAQPDKSGLPSDRFSAERPEGSISTLTIQRTEQRDSAMYRCASSLPSGRTGELFFGEGSRLTVL.

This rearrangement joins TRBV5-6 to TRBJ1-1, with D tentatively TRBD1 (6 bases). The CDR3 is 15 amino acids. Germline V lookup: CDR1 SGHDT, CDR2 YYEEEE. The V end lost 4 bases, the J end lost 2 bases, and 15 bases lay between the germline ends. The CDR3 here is CASSPGQTINTEAFF. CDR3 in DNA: TGTGCCAGCAGCCCAGGACAGACTATCAACACTGAAGCTTTCTTT.

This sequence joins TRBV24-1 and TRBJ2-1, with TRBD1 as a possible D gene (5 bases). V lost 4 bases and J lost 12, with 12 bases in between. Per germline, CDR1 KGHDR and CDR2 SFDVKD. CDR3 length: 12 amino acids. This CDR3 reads CATSDPGLGQFF. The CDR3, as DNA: TGTGCCACCAGTGACCCAGGGTTGGGGCAGTTCTTC.

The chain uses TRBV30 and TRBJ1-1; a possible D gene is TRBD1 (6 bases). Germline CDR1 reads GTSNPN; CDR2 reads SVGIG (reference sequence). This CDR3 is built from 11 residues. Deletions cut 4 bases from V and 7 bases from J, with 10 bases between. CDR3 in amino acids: CAWIRDIEAFF. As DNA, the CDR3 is TGTGCCTGGATCCGGGACATTGAAGCTTTCTTT. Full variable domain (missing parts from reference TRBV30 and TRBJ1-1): SQTIHQWPATLVQPVGSPLSLECTVEGTSNPNLYWYRQAAGRGLQLLFYSVGIGQISSEVPQNLSASRPQDRQFILSSKKLLLSDSGFYLCAWIRDIEAFFGQGTRLTVV.

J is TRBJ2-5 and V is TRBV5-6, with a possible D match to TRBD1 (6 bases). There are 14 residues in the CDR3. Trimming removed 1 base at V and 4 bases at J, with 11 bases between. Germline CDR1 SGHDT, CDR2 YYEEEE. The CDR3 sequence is CASSLYPGVETQYF. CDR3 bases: TGTGCCAGCAGCTTGTACCCAGGGGTAGAGACCCAGTACTTC.

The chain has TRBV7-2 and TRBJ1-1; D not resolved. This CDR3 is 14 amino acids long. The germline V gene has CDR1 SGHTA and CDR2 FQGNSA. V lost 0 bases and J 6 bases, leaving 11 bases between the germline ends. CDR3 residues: CASSLAITSAEAFF. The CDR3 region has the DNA TGTGCCAGCAGCTTAGCGATTACAAGCGCTGAAGCTTTCTTT. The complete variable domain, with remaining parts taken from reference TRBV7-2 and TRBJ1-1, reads GAGVSQSPSNKVTEKGKDVELRCDPISGHTALYWYRQSLGQGLEFLIYFQGNSAPDKSGLPSDRFSAERTGGSVSTLTIQRTQQEDSAVYLCASSLAITSAEAFFGQGTRLTVV.